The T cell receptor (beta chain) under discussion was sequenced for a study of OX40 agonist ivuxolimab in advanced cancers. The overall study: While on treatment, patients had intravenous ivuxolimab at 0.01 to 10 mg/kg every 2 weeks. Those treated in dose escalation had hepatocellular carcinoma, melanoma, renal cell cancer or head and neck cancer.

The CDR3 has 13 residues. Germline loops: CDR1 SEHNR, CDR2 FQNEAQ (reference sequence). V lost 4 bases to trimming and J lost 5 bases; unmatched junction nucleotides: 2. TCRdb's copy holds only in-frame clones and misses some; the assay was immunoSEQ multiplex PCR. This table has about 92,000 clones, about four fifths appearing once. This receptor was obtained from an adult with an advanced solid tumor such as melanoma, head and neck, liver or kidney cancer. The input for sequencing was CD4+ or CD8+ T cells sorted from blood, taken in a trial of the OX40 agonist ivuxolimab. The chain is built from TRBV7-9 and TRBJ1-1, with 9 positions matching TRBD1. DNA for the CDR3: TGTGCCAGCAGCTCCGGACAGGGGACTGAAGCTTTCTTT. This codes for CASSSGQGTEAFF.